This T cell receptor beta chain is from a study of blood T cell dynamics during melanoma immunotherapy. Study-wide background: Metastatic melanoma patients received first-line pembrolizumab or nivolumab plus ipilimumab.

Time point reported: week 3, after first cycle of checkpoint inhibitor. Generated by immunoSEQ multiplex PCR, the TCRdb table keeps only in-frame clones and is missing some. The sample carries 2,000 or so clones, 94% recorded once. V was cut by 3 bases and J by 6 bases, with 12 bases left in between. In germline, CDR1 is SGDLS, CDR2 YYNGEE. The CDR3 is made up of 14 amino acids. Sequences were derived from effector memory CD8+ T cells from blood, sampled from a patient treated with checkpoint blockade. The gene calls are TRBV9 and TRBJ2-2; D may be TRBD2 (5 bases). The sequence derives from a human donor with melanoma. The CDR3 DNA reads TGTGCCAGCAGCGAGGGAGTGGGCGCCGGGGAGCTGTTTTTT. Protein product: CASSEGVGAGELFF.